A single sample is the source of the 30 T cell receptor beta chains below, sequenced in a study of vaccination and CD4 T cells after COVID-19. No antigens are known for them. Scientists ran DNA taken from cultured CD4+ T cells through the Oncomine TCR Beta short-read assay for sequencing. TCRdb independently ran MiXCR on the PCR reads; one entry per CDR3 protein. The sample holds roughly 6,600 distinct CDR3 sequences, under 60% seen once. This sample's treatment: roughly 10-day PBMC culture with coronavirus spike peptide pools or control peptides (ViraFEST assay). The unexposed donor gave CD4+ T cells before the COVID-19 pandemic (2011-2018). The sample was CD4+ T cells from blood, cultured in vitro. These receptors all come from a human donor in good health.

This clonotype was recorded a few times. The J gene is TRBJ2-5, the V gene TRBV10-3; D possibly corresponds to TRBD1 (5 bases). Trimming cost V 3 bases and J 4 bases, with 9 bases left between them. There are 13 residues in the CDR3. Germline values: CDR1 ENHRY, CDR2 SYGVKD. This CDR3 reads CAISDPGPETQYF. The CDR3 nucleotides read TGTGCCATCAGTGACCCAGGGCCAGAGACCCAGTACTTC.

This clonotype was counted between two and nine times. The chain links TRBV5-6 to TRBJ2-3; D is perhaps TRBD2 (6 bases). The CDR3 is 17 residues long. The ends were cut back, 0 bases at V and 0 bases at J, with 14 bases in the middle. From germline, CDR1 is SGHDT and CDR2 YYEEEE. In nucleotides, the CDR3 is TGTGCCAGCAGCTTGGACAGGACTACTCTTAGCACAGATACGCAGTATTTT. Translation gives CASSLDRTTLSTDTQYF.

V is TRBV28 and J is TRBJ1-2; D might be TRBD1 (5 bases). CDR1 is MDHEN, CDR2 SYDVKM, per germline. The CDR3 consists of 18 residues. V dropped 5 bases and J dropped 3 bases, with 25 bases sitting between them. CDR3 DNA sequence: TGTGCCAGCAGTCCTGTTGTCAACAACCCAGGGAAGGACTATGGCTACACCTTC. Its protein product is CASSPVVNNPGKDYGYTF.

This clonotype is medium-sized in the sample. The chain is built from TRBV15 and TRBJ1-5; unclear D gene. The CDR3 has 16 residues. Germline lookup yields CDR1 LNHNV and CDR2 YYDKDF (reference sequence). Trimming left V 0 bases short and J 1 base short, with 10 bases between. CDR3 coding DNA: TGTGCCACCAGCAGAGATATAGGCAGGAGCAATCAGCCCCAGCATTTT. Protein product: CATSRDIGRSNQPQHF.

This clonotype was recorded a few times. This chain uses TRBV19 with TRBJ1-5; D not certain. CDR1 and CDR2 (germline): LNHDA, SQIVND (reference sequence). The V end lost 5 bases, the J end lost 4 bases, and 15 bases lay between the germline ends. CDR3 length: 15 amino acids. CDR3 sequence reads: CASSLRSIGNQPQHF. The CDR3 DNA is TGTGCCAGTAGTCTTCGTAGTATAGGTAATCAGCCCCAGCATTTT.

This rearrangement joins TRBV28 to TRBJ1-3; D is possibly TRBD1 (5 bases). Trimming stripped 7 bases from V and 4 bases from J, with 11 bases between. From germline, CDR1 is MDHEN and CDR2 SYDVKM. CDR3 length: 13 residues. CDR3 amino acids: CASIDSRGNTIYF. The DNA of the CDR3 is TGTGCCAGCATTGACAGTCGGGGAAACACCATATATTTT.

Worth noting for this clonotype: Compared with germline, one end of the junction differs, possibly owing to a read error. The CDR3: CVTSRDLASGKNTEAFF. Here the CDR3 DNA reads TGTGTCACCAGCAGAGATCTAGCATCCGGGAAGAACACTGAAGCTTTCTTT. The V and J genes are TRBV15 and TRBJ1-1, with unresolved D. CDR1 LNHNV and CDR2 YYDKDF come from the germline V gene (reference sequence). This CDR3 is 17 amino acids long.

In this sample, this clonotype turned up a few times. The gene calls are TRBV10-1 and TRBJ1-2; D may be TRBD1 (6 bases). The CDR3 is 15 residues long. Trimming left V 2 bases short and J 6 bases short, with 16 bases between. The germline V gene has CDR1 WNHNN and CDR2 SYGVQD (reference sequence). CDR3 in DNA: TGCGCCAGCAGTGAGGACCCCGGGACACCTGATGGCTACACCTTC. Residues: CASSEDPGTPDGYTF.

This sequence joins TRBV7-2 and TRBJ2-5, with D tentatively TRBD2 (6 bases). Germline-derived CDR1 and CDR2 are SGHTA and FQGNSA. Trimming took 2 bases from V and 2 from J, leaving 15 bases between them. The CDR3 loop spans 16 amino acids. CDR3 region: CASSLYGGMKQETQYF. The CDR3 DNA reads as TGTGCCAGCAGCTTATACGGCGGGATGAAGCAAGAGACCCAGTACTTC.

CDR3 sequence: CASTKIWDSYYGYTF. CDR3 sequence (DNA): TGTGCCAGCACCAAAATTTGGGACAGCTACTATGGCTACACCTTC. V gene TRBV6-2 or TRBV6-3 combines with J gene TRBJ1-2; 7 bases are a match to TRBD1. This CDR3 has 15 amino acids. Germline trimming cut 7 bases from V and 3 bases from J; bases unmatched to any gene: 11. Germline CDR1 is MNHEY and CDR2 is SVGEGT.

The chain carries TRBV12-3 or TRBV12-4 and TRBJ1-1; D is undetermined. The CDR3 extends over 15 amino acids. The V end was cut by 3 bases, the J end by 3 bases, with 14 bases between. The CDR3 nucleotides read TGTGCCAGCAGTTTCCCCCTCCCTAGACACACTGAAGCTTTCTTT. Amino acids: CASSFPLPRHTEAFF.

The rearrangement uses TRBV7-2 and TRBJ2-2; TRBD2 is a possible D gene (5 bases). CDR1 and CDR2 from the germline V gene are SGHTA and FQGNSA. Trimming stripped 1 base from V and 3 bases from J, with 9 bases between. The CDR3 loop spans 15 amino acids. The CDR3 nucleotides read TGTGCCAGCAGCTTAGGAGCGGTAGACACCGGGGAGCTGTTTTTT. Translation: CASSLGAVDTGELFF.

There are a few counts of this clonotype. V and J are TRBV6-4 and TRBJ2-1, with 7 positions matching TRBD2. V lost 3 bases to trimming and J lost 0 bases; unmatched junction nucleotides: 8. From germline, CDR1 is MRHNA and CDR2 SNTAGT. This CDR3 spans 17 amino acids. CDR3 sequence: CASSDRPSGSSYNEQFF. DNA of the CDR3: TGTGCCAGCAGTGATCGTCCTAGCGGTAGCTCCTACAATGAGCAGTTCTTC.

This chain connects TRBV12-3 or TRBV12-4 to TRBJ1-5, with 9 bases matching TRBD1. The CDR3 loop spans 15 amino acids. V trimming: 5 bases; J trimming: 1 base; junction bases outside the gene matches: 3. The DNA of the CDR3 is TGTGCCAGCAGTCTAGGGACAGGGAGCAATCAGCCCCAGCATTTT. Encoded protein: CASSLGTGSNQPQHF.

The genes are TRBV15 and TRBJ2-1; D remains unclear. The end of the DNA aligns better with TRBJ2-7, so the J call may be wrong. The CDR3 extends over 14 amino acids. Germline CDR1 and CDR2: LNHNV and YYDKDF (reference sequence). CDR3 nucleotide sequence: TGTGCCACCAGCAGAGATCTCGGAACCTACGAGCAGTACTTC. Translation gives CATSRDLGTYEQYF.

This chain joins TRBV28 and TRBJ1-2; D gene ambiguous. CDR1 MDHEN and CDR2 SYDVKM come from the germline V gene. Trimming stripped 5 bases from V and 8 bases from J, with 18 bases between. The CDR3 runs 14 residues. CDR3 nucleotide sequence: TGTGCCAGCAGTGACGAGGGAGCTCCTCGGGGCTACACCTTC. It is translated as CASSDEGAPRGYTF.

This clonotype is medium-sized (0.01 to 0.1%) by share. V and J are TRBV20-1 and TRBJ1-1; TRBD1 might be the D (6 bases). The length of the CDR3 is 14 residues. V was pared by 4 bases and J by 1 base, with 13 bases between. Germline lookup yields CDR1 DFQATT and CDR2 SNEGSKA (reference sequence). The CDR3 DNA follows: TGCAGTGCTATAAGTGACAGGCAGAACACTGAAGCTTTCTTT. This sequence encodes CSAISDRQNTEAFF.

The chain is built from TRBV7-6 and TRBJ1-2, with D unresolved. Between the trimmed V and J ends, which lost 5 bases and 0 bases, there was a span of 16 bases. Germline values: CDR1 SGHVS, CDR2 FNYEAQ. This CDR3 region has 16 residues. The CDR3 here is CASSPPKRSSNYGYTF. The DNA for the CDR3 is TGTGCCAGCAGCCCCCCCAAAAGGAGCTCTAACTATGGCTACACCTTC.

This clonotype came up a few times. The V and J genes are TRBV15 and TRBJ2-7, with TRBD1 as a possible D gene (6 bases). The CDR3 runs to 14 residues. Germline V CDR1 and CDR2: LNHNV, YYDKDF (reference sequence). V was cut by 0 bases and J by 6 bases, with 12 bases left in between. The DNA of the CDR3 is TGTGCCACCAGCAGAGAGGGGGCCTGGGGCGAGCAGTACTTC. It yields the protein CATSREGAWGEQYF.

This chain joins TRBV6-2 or TRBV6-3 and TRBJ2-7; D may be TRBD2 (6 bases). Trimming removed 4 bases from V and 4 bases from J, with 14 bases in between. CDR3 length equals 14 residues. The germline V gene encodes CDR1 MNHEY and CDR2 SVGEGT. In DNA, the CDR3 is TGTGCCAGCAGTTCCCGCCGGGGGAGATACGAGCAGTACTTC. Its protein product is CASSSRRGRYEQYF.

V usage is TRBV7-9 and J usage is TRBJ1-3, with TRBD1 as a possible D gene (6 bases). This CDR3 region has 15 residues. V gave up 1 base and J gave up 0 bases, with 7 bases separating them. Germline V gives CDR1 SEHNR, CDR2 FQNEAQ (reference sequence). The CDR3 sequence: CASSLGGASGNTIYF. The CDR3 DNA sequence: TGTGCCAGCAGCTTAGGGGGGGCCTCTGGAAACACCATATATTTT.

V is TRBV19 and J is TRBJ1-4, with D perhaps matching TRBD1 (5 bases). This CDR3 is built from 14 residues. CDR1 LNHDA and CDR2 SQIVND come from the germline V gene (reference sequence). Trimming pared 4 bases from V and 8 bases from J, leaving 14 bases between. CDR3 sequence reads: CASSTNGGIEKLFF. In DNA, the CDR3 is TGTGCCAGTAGTACGAATGGGGGGATCGAAAAACTGTTTTTT.

V gene TRBV7-9 combines with J gene TRBJ1-1; D uncertain. V was cut by 7 bases and J by 3 bases, with 18 bases left in between. Germline CDR1 reads SEHNR; CDR2 reads FQNEAQ (reference sequence). This CDR3 is 15 amino acids long. The CDR3 here is CASNPLPPGDTEAFF. CDR3 sequence (DNA): TGTGCCAGCAATCCCTTACCCCCCGGGGACACTGAAGCTTTCTTT. The whole variable domain, remainder taken from reference TRBV7-9 and TRBJ1-1, is DTGVSQNPRHKITKRGQNVTFRCDPISEHNRLYWYRQTLGQGPEFLTYFQNEAQLEKSRLLSDRFSAERPKGSFSTLEIQRTEQGDSAMYLCASNPLPPGDTEAFFGQGTRLTVV.

The V gene is TRBV6-1, the J gene TRBJ2-1; TRBD1 is a possible D gene (6 bases). Germline lookup yields CDR1 MNHNS and CDR2 SASEGT. The CDR3 consists of 13 residues. V shed 6 bases and J shed 8 bases, with 14 bases lying between them. This chain's CDR3 is CASRGLGGHEQFF. CDR3 coding DNA: TGTGCCAGCAGGGGATTAGGGGGTCATGAGCAGTTCTTC.

This chain joins TRBV28 and TRBJ1-5; possible D gene TRBD1, 5 bases. This CDR3 has 15 residues. Trimming stripped 6 bases from V and 1 base from J, with 13 bases between. Germline values: CDR1 MDHEN, CDR2 SYDVKM. This chain's CDR3 is CASSRQIRSNQPQHF. CDR3 nucleotide sequence: TGTGCCAGCAGCAGACAGATACGGAGCAATCAGCCCCAGCATTTT.

The V call is TRBV20-1, the J call TRBJ2-5; TRBD2 is a possible D gene (5 bases). Germline V gene data show CDR1 as DFQATT and CDR2 as SNEGSKA (reference sequence). The V gene lost 0 bases and the J gene lost 5 bases, with 13 bases spanning the gap. CDR3 size: 14 residues. CDR3 sequence (DNA): TGCAGTGCTAGAGATGTAAGCGGTGGGGAGACCCAGTACTTC. It is translated as CSARDVSGGETQYF.

This clonotype was observed once. This sequence joins TRBV7-2 and TRBJ2-7; no definite D call. Trimming pared 5 bases from V and 4 bases from J, leaving 9 bases between. Germline lookup yields CDR1 SGHTA and CDR2 FQGNSA. There are 12 residues in the CDR3. The CDR3 loop is CASSDKRYEQYF. CDR3 sequence (DNA): TGTGCCAGCAGCGACAAAAGATACGAGCAGTACTTC. The full variable domain, completed using reference TRBV7-2 and TRBJ2-7, is GAGVSQSPSNKVTEKGKDVELRCDPISGHTALYWYRQSLGQGLEFLIYFQGNSAPDKSGLPSDRFSAERTGGSVSTLTIQRTQQEDSAVYLCASSDKRYEQYFGPGTRLTVT.

The V gene is TRBV20-1, the J gene TRBJ1-6, with D maybe TRBD1 (5 bases). The CDR3 runs 16 residues. Trimming stripped 6 bases from V and 7 bases from J, with 22 bases between. Germline V gene sequence: CDR1 DFQATT, CDR2 SNEGSKA (reference sequence). This CDR3 is CSADLSSQGRNSPLHF. The CDR3, as DNA: TGCAGTGCGGACTTGAGTAGTCAGGGAAGGAATTCACCCCTCCACTTT.

The gene calls are TRBV7-9 and TRBJ2-7, with D maybe TRBD2 (5 bases). The germline V and J ends were trimmed by 4 bases and 3 bases, with 19 bases remaining between them. This CDR3 contains 16 residues. The germline gives CDR1 SEHNR, CDR2 FQNEAQ (reference sequence). The CDR3 DNA reads as TGTGCCAGCAGCTCCTGGTCGGCGGGCCTACTCTACGAGCAGTACTTC. Translating it yields CASSSWSAGLLYEQYF.

The chain uses TRBV28 and TRBJ2-7; D gene ambiguous. Trimming pared 8 bases from V and 2 bases from J, leaving 16 bases between. The CDR3 runs to 14 residues. The germline V gene has CDR1 MDHEN and CDR2 SYDVKM. CDR3 amino acids: CASLSRRTTYEQYF. In DNA, the CDR3 is TGTGCCAGCCTGAGCCGGCGAACGACCTACGAGCAGTACTTC.